This T cell receptor beta chain was documented in a study of breast tumors, draining lymph nodes, adjacent tissues (TCRdb year 2016). For context, the study as a whole: The study compared TCR beta repertoires across tumor, adjacent nontumor tissue and axillary lymph nodes from breast cancer patients. In human breast cancer, the study set out to evaluate how tumor, surrounding tissue and draining lymph node repertoires relate to one another and whether T cells may move between these sites. Results the study describes overall, beyond this receptor: Rather than being directly demonstrated, the conclusion that tumor T cells originate in lymph nodes was presented as consistent with a hypothesis. Tumor T-cell repertoires showed less diversity than lymph node repertoires and more diversity than nontumor tissue repertoires, and tumor T-cell repertoires showed preferential V and J gene usage. A scenario in which most tumor T cells derive from the lymph node and then expand within tumor tissue was judged to be consistent with the data. Tumor and nontumor tissue repertoires were found to be significantly more similar in luminal-like than in basal-like breast cancer.

Lymph node samples came from the axillary draining lymph nodes of breast cancer patients. Sequencing relied on an Illumina HiSeq 2000. Multiplex PCR amplification was used to build the TCR beta chain libraries. The amplified TCR beta chain products were analyzed by high-throughput sequencing. TCRdb cleaned the public reads at Q25 with fastp, built clones with MiXCR and kept in-frame beta chains. Each entry merges the rows of one CDR3 protein and shows their most common DNA and genes. This sample is represented by around 130,000 distinct CDR3 sequences; approximately 32% of them were singletons. 2.3% of the sample goes to the ten largest clones. Here V drops 1 base and J drops 7 bases, and the junction holds 4 bases not matched to any gene. The germline V gene gives CDR1 as SGHRS and CDR2 as YFSETQ. The CDR3, from cysteine to phenylalanine, totals 14 residues. Of the read, only the CDR3 DNA is kept; its 42 bases are in frame from base 1.

Ten or more counts support this clonotype. There is no known antigen for this receptor. The sample holds no much larger clone one base away, and base qualities are not on file. The material sequenced was axillary lymph node tissue. The sequence was collected from a female donor with breast cancer. Some clones in this sample may be carry-over from other donors' samples. The chain uses TRBV5-1 and TRBJ2-2, with 7 central nucleotides matching TRBD2. The CDR3 in this case is CASSLFAGDGELFF. The DNA sequence is as follows: TGCGCCAGCAGCTTGTTCGCGGGGGACGGGGAGCTGTTTTTT.